A selection of T cell receptor beta chains follows, all from one sample in a study of CD8+ T cells in alopecia areata. Repertoires were generated with immunoSEQ multiplex PCR, while TCRdb's copy carries only in-frame clones and drops some. Of some 150,000 clones in the sample, 82% were seen once. The source was CD8+ T cells sorted from blood, collected at week 4, from a patient treated with tofacitinib. The receptors stem from a human donor with alopecia areata. The CDR3 runs from the conserved cysteine through the conserved F or W. The D gene is left open where the match is weak. Clone size is not always given. Where it is, it says once, few, many or a class for expanded clones.

>14|TRBV6-5|TRBD1|TRBJ2-7|few
CASSPGQGIYEQYF
TGTGCCAGCAGCCCGGGACAGGGGATTTACGAGCAGTACTTC
>13|TRBV7-9|NA|TRBJ2-1|NA
CASRDPFYGEQFF
TGTGCCAGCAGGGACCCCTTCTACGGTGAGCAGTTCTTC
>12|TRBV29-1|TRBD1|TRBJ2-3|NA
CSAQDRGDTQYF
TGCAGCGCCCAGGACAGGGGAGATACGCAGTATTTT
>13|TRBV7-9|NA|TRBJ1-1|NA
CASSLGGNAEAFF
TGTGCCAGCAGTCTGGGGGGTAACGCTGAAGCTTTCTTT
>16|TRBV7-9|NA|TRBJ2-7|NA
CASSLATVAPWDEQYF
TGTGCCAGCAGCTTAGCGACAGTTGCCCCTTGGGACGAGCAGTACTTC
>16|TRBV9|TRBD2|TRBJ2-5|NA
CASSARVAGVEETQYF
TGTGCCAGCAGCGCCCGCGTAGCGGGGGTGGAGGAGACCCAGTACTTC
>13|TRBV29-1|NA|TRBJ2-7|NA
CSVCGESSYEQYF
TGCAGCGTCTGTGGGGAAAGCTCCTACGAGCAGTACTTC
>13|TRBV10-2|NA|TRBJ2-7|NA
CASSELAVYEQYF
TGCGCCAGCAGTGAGTTGGCGGTCTACGAGCAGTACTTC
>16|TRBV4-3|NA|TRBJ2-2|NA
CASSQEGLGRSGELFF
TGCGCCAGCAGCCAAGAGGGACTGGGTCGTAGCGGGGAGCTGTTTTTT
>12|TRBV7-9|NA|TRBJ2-7|NA
CASSYGTYEQYF
TGTGCCAGCAGCTACGGGACCTACGAGCAGTACTTC
>11|TRBV7-9|NA|TRBJ2-7|NA
CASRQGYEQYF
TGTGCCAGCAGACAGGGCTACGAGCAGTACTTC
>14|TRBV6-1|NA|TRBJ2-7|NA
CATRHRAATYEQYF
TGTGCCACCCGACACAGGGCAGCTACCTACGAGCAGTACTTC
>18|TRBV7-9|TRBD1|TRBJ2-5|NA
CASCLTQSPGQGPETQYF
TGTGCCAGCTGCCTCACCCAATCTCCGGGACAGGGTCCAGAGACCCAGTACTTC
>14|TRBV14|NA|TRBJ2-5|NA
CASSQPGPRETQYF
TGTGCCAGCAGCCAACCAGGACCTAGGGAGACCCAGTACTTC
>14|TRBV5-4|NA|TRBJ2-3|few
CASSSGGYPDTQYF
TGTGCCAGCAGCTCCGGGGGATACCCAGATACGCAGTATTTT
>15|TRBV7-2|TRBD2|TRBJ2-7|NA
CASSVSSGVGYEQYF
TGTGCCAGCAGCGTATCTAGCGGGGTGGGCTACGAGCAGTACTTC
>17|TRBV19|NA|TRBJ1-1|many
CASSPSPSRSRDTEAFF
TGTGCCAGTAGTCCCTCACCAAGTAGGAGCAGGGACACTGAAGCTTTCTTT
>14|TRBV6-6|NA|TRBJ2-7|NA
CASSSLRELYEQYF
TGTGCCAGCAGTTCCCTCCGGGAACTCTACGAGCAGTACTTC
>15|TRBV19|NA|TRBJ2-3|few
CASSEDRSSTDTQYF
TGTGCCAGTAGTGAGGACCGGTCTAGCACAGATACGCAGTATTTT
>15|TRBV4-3|NA|TRBJ1-6|NA
CASSQDQGRNSPLHF
TGCGCCAGCAGCCAAGACCAGGGGCGTAATTCACCCCTCCACTTT
>18|TRBV7-2|NA|TRBJ2-7|NA
CASSLEPSVRHRFGEQYF
TGTGCCAGCAGCTTAGAACCCTCCGTAAGACACAGGTTTGGGGAGCAGTACTTC
>13|TRBV2|NA|TRBJ1-1|once
CATPLGVNTEAFF
TGTGCCACCCCGTTAGGGGTTAACACTGAAGCTTTCTTT
>12|TRBV6-5|NA|TRBJ1-2|NA
CASTKDRSGYTF
TGTGCCAGCACCAAAGACAGGTCCGGCTACACCTTC
>18|TRBV5-1|NA|TRBJ2-3|NA
CASSLGWDSIRLTDTQYF
TGCGCCAGCAGCTTGGGTTGGGACTCCATAAGGCTCACAGATACGCAGTATTTT
>14|TRBV29-1|NA|TRBJ1-3|NA
CSVQEAISGNTIYF
TGCAGCGTTCAGGAGGCAATCTCTGGAAACACCATATATTTT
>19|TRBV5-1|TRBD2|TRBJ2-3|few
CASSSTGLAARTATDTQYF
TGCGCCAGCAGCTCCACGGGACTAGCGGCCCGGACGGCCACAGATACGCAGTATTTT
>15|TRBV11-3|NA|TRBJ2-1|NA
CASSAYGNGDNEQFF
TGTGCCAGCAGCGCCTATGGGAATGGTGACAATGAGCAGTTCTTC
>13|TRBV27|NA|TRBJ1-5|NA
CASSQGYNQPQHF
TGTGCCAGCAGCCAGGGATACAATCAGCCCCAGCATTTT
>15|TRBV15|TRBD1|TRBJ2-3|NA
CATSRDRGGTDTQYF
TGTGCCACCAGCAGGGACAGGGGGGGCACAGATACGCAGTATTTT
>13|TRBV25-1|NA|TRBJ2-1|NA
CASSDPGANEQFF
TGTGCCAGCAGTGACCCCGGGGCTAATGAGCAGTTCTTC
>16|TRBV4-2|NA|TRBJ2-7|NA
CASSQDVREFPYEQYF
TGTGCCAGCAGCCAAGATGTAAGGGAGTTCCCGTACGAGCAGTACTTC
>15|TRBV7-2|TRBD1|TRBJ2-7|NA
CASSPAGTGGHEQYF
TGTGCCAGCAGCCCCGCCGGGACAGGGGGCCACGAGCAGTACTTC
>16|TRBV2|TRBD1|TRBJ2-6|NA
CASSGQGSSGANVLTF
TGTGCCAGCAGCGGACAGGGTTCCTCTGGGGCCAACGTCCTGACTTTC
>16|TRBV7-9|NA|TRBJ2-2|NA
CASSQSSTGYTGELFF
TGTGCCAGCAGCCAATCGTCCACAGGGTACACCGGGGAGCTGTTTTTT
>14|TRBV5-1|NA|TRBJ2-7|NA
CASSFGQVDYEQYF
TGCGCCAGCAGCTTTGGGCAGGTGGACTACGAGCAGTACTTC
>15|TRBV21-1|NA|TRBJ2-5|NA
CASRGRTTGFETQYF
TGTGCCAGCAGGGGCCGAACGACAGGATTCGAGACCCAGTACTTC
>19|TRBV27|TRBD2|TRBJ2-1|NA
CASSPKSPSLAGGHNEQFF
TGTGCCAGCAGTCCCAAGTCACCCTCTCTAGCGGGGGGCCACAATGAGCAGTTCTTC
>13|TRBV19|TRBD2|TRBJ2-5|NA
CASGASGKETQYF
TGTGCCAGTGGGGCTAGCGGGAAAGAGACCCAGTACTTC
>14|TRBV15|TRBD2|TRBJ2-5|few
CATSTASGGETQYF
TGTGCCACCAGCACCGCTAGCGGGGGGGAGACCCAGTACTTC
>13|TRBV5-1|NA|TRBJ2-3|NA
CASSPIGGDTQYF
TGCGCCAGCAGCCCTATAGGGGGAGATACGCAGTATTTT
>13|TRBV4-1|NA|TRBJ2-1|NA
CASSQDHGNEQFF
TGCGCCAGCAGCCAAGATCACGGGAATGAGCAGTTCTTC
>15|TRBV13|NA|TRBJ2-2|NA
CASSLWDPSSGELFF
TGTGCCAGCAGCTTATGGGACCCCTCATCCGGGGAGCTGTTTTTT
>12|TRBV7-9|NA|TRBJ2-1|NA
CASSLDPNEQFF
TGTGCCAGCAGCTTAGATCCCAATGAGCAGTTCTTC
>13|TRBV19|TRBD1|TRBJ1-1|NA
CASSLTGGMEAFF
TGTGCCAGTAGTCTGACAGGGGGCATGGAAGCTTTCTTT
>17|TRBV4-3|NA|TRBJ2-1|NA
CASSLQADYRGGNEQFF
TGCGCCAGCAGCCTACAAGCGGACTACAGGGGCGGTAATGAGCAGTTCTTC
>13|TRBV12-5|NA|TRBJ1-5|NA
CASGLEPRQPQHF
TGTGCTAGTGGTTTGGAGCCTAGGCAGCCCCAGCATTTT
>15|TRBV11-3|TRBD1|TRBJ2-5|few
CASSRFGQGQETQYF
TGTGCCAGCAGCCGTTTCGGACAGGGACAAGAGACCCAGTACTTC